The subject of this entry is one TCR beta chain. Its antigen remains unidentified. No base quality values were provided; no much bigger clone lies one nucleotide off. The germline V gene (reference sequence) yields LNHDA for CDR1 and SQIVND for CDR2. V is cut by 7 bases and J by 2 bases, and the space between the germline ends is 8 bases. The CDR3 starts with the cysteine, ends with the phenylalanine, and has 12 residues. The read is trimmed to its CDR3 DNA, 36 bases read in frame from base 1. The data derive from a study of control samples from healthy donors and cancer patients (dated by TCRdb to the early 2020s). The method behind the library was the immunoSEQ multiplex PCR assay. This is the immuneACCESS table as TCRdb keeps it, with only in-frame sequences that have V and J called. A part of the clones is gone; compared with another copy, unresolved V genes explain less than half, and the rest is unexplained. This sample comprises nearly 200,000 clones, roughly nine tenths of them detected only once. Around 1.9% of the sample goes to the ten largest clones.

Here the chain combines TRBV19 and TRBJ1-2, and TRBD1 may be the D gene, going by 6 matching bases. Sequences were obtained from blood. The TCR originated in a man in his thirties or forties in good health. The CDR3 in this case is CASIQGNYGYTF. At the DNA level, the sequence is TGTGCCAGTATACAGGGAAACTATGGCTACACCTTC.